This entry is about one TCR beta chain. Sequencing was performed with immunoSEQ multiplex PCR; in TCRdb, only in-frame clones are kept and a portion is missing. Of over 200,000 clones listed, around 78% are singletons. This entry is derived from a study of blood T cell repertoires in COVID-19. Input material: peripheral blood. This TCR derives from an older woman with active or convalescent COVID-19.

CDR3 residues: CASSVGGGSSGANVLTF. The CDR3 DNA reads TGTGCCAGCAGCGTTGGAGGGGGCTCCTCTGGGGCCAACGTCCTGACTTTC. The chain carries TRBV9 and TRBJ2-6; D is possibly TRBD1 (7 bases). The CDR3 runs to 17 residues. The germline gives CDR1 SGDLS, CDR2 YYNGEE. The germline V and J ends were trimmed by 2 bases and 0 bases, with 12 bases remaining between them.